A single sample gave rise to the 25 T cell receptor beta chains below, sequenced in a study of post-analysis software for immune sequencing data. General study points: The five TRBV segments detected at higher frequency in patients than in controls included TRBV5-6, TRBV5-1 and TRBV20-1.

Their target antigens are unknown. The TCR beta cDNA libraries contained unique molecular identifiers. A single record per CDR3 protein comes from TCRdb applying MiXCR to the PCR reads. Found here are 750,000 to 950,000 distinct CDR3 sequences, 53% of them singletons; the top ten hold approximately 4.5%. Sequenced input: blood. These receptors came from a girl between 10 and 17 years old with multiple sclerosis.

The gene calls are TRBV5-1 and TRBJ2-7; 7 bases are a match to TRBD1. The germline V gene encodes CDR1 SGHRS and CDR2 YFSETQ. The junction had 14 bases not matched to a gene; V was cut back by 4 bases and J by 7 bases. The CDR3 runs to 15 residues. The CDR3 nucleotides read TGCGCCAGCAGCGTCACCGGGACAGCCTGGAGGGAGCAGTACTTC. Its translation is CASSVTGTAWREQYF.

The chain couples TRBV20-1 to TRBJ2-5, with 8 bases identical to TRBD1. V lost 1 base and J lost 7; bases outside the gene matches: 8. The CDR3 has 14 amino acids. CDR1 is DFQATT and CDR2 is SNEGSKA in the germline V gene (reference sequence). The CDR3 is CSARGGQGEWTQYF. In nucleotides, the CDR3 is TGCAGTGCTAGAGGCGGACAGGGAGAGTGGACCCAGTACTTC.

This clonotype showed up just a few times. The rearrangement links TRBV20-1 to TRBJ1-5; 10 nucleotides agree with TRBD1. The CDR3 length is 16 residues. CDR1 is DFQATT, CDR2 SNEGSKA, per germline (reference sequence). After removal of 6 bases from V and 2 bases from J, the junction contained 10 bases not matched to a gene. In DNA, the CDR3 is TGCAGTGCCGCCCAGGACAGGGGGACGGGCAATCAGCCCCAGCATTTT. It yields the protein CSAAQDRGTGNQPQHF.

A single count supports this clonotype. The chain employs TRBV30 and TRBJ1-2, with D maybe TRBD1 (6 bases). The V end was cut by 1 base, the J end by 4 bases, with 10 bases between. Germline V gene sequence: CDR1 GTSNPN, CDR2 SVGIG (reference sequence). The CDR3 contains 13 residues. The CDR3 DNA sequence: TGTGCCTGGAGTGCAGGGGCTGGCTATGGCTACACCTTC. Amino acids: CAWSAGAGYGYTF.

This clonotype was seen only a few times. The chain carries TRBV12-3 or TRBV12-4 and TRBJ1-4; 7 bases match TRBD1. The CDR3 sequence is 15 residues long. With 5 bases clipped from V and 0 bases from J, the junction kept 3 bases outside the gene matches. CDR3 region: CASSDRVATNEKLFF. The CDR3 DNA reads as TGTGCCAGCAGTGACAGGGTTGCAACTAATGAAAAACTGTTTTTT.

This chain links TRBV7-2 with TRBJ2-5; D ambiguous. CDR3 length: 14 amino acids. The V gene's germline CDR1 is SGHTA and CDR2 FQGNSA. The V and J ends lost 4 bases and 5 bases respectively, with 14 bases between them. The CDR3 spells CASSSNPVRETQYF. CDR3 in DNA: TGTGCCAGCAGCTCTAACCCGGTCAGGGAGACCCAGTACTTC.

This clonotype occurred a few times. This rearrangement joins TRBV10-3 to TRBJ2-5, with 7 bases that match TRBD1. After removal of 2 bases from V and 2 bases from J, the junction contained 2 bases not matched to a gene. Germline CDR1 ENHRY, CDR2 SYGVKD. This CDR3 has 14 amino acids. This chain's CDR3 is CAISEGGQQETQYF. The CDR3 coding sequence is TGTGCCATCAGTGAGGGGGGACAGCAAGAGACCCAGTACTTC.

The chain combines TRBV12-3 or TRBV12-4 with TRBJ1-1, with D maybe TRBD1 (6 bases). The V end lost 5 bases, the J end lost 2 bases, and 12 bases lay between the germline ends. This CDR3 has 14 amino acids. The CDR3 sequence: CASSRRQVNTEAFF. Written as DNA, the CDR3 is TGTGCCAGCAGTCGGAGACAGGTCAACACTGAAGCTTTCTTT.

With regard to this clonotype: Sequence at one end of the junction differs from germline and may be a read error. The chain recombines TRBV7-3 with TRBJ2-3; 14 bases align to TRBD2. CDR3 length: 18 residues. Per the germline V gene, CDR1 is SGHTA and CDR2 is FQGTGA. CDR3 sequence reads: CTSSSTSGGALHTDTQYF. The DNA of the CDR3 is TGTACCAGCAGCTCGACTAGCGGGGGGGCTTTACACACAGATACGCAGTATTTT. The full variable domain, completed using reference TRBV7-3 and TRBJ2-3, is GAGVSQTPSNKVTEKGKYVELRCDPISGHTALYWYRQSLGQGPEFLIYFQGTGAADDSGLPNDRFFAVRPEGSVSTLKIQRTERGDSAVYLCTSSSTSGGALHTDTQYFGPGTRLTVL.

The V gene is TRBV29-1, the J gene TRBJ1-1; 10 bases fit TRBD1. V lost 4 bases, J lost 5 bases, and 4 bases stayed unmatched. The V gene's germline CDR1 is SQVTM and CDR2 ANQGSEA. This CDR3 has 13 amino acids. CDR3 residues: CSVGDRGATEAFF. The CDR3 DNA reads TGCAGCGTTGGGGACAGGGGCGCAACTGAAGCTTTCTTT.

The rearrangement joins TRBV5-6 to TRBJ1-2, with D possibly being TRBD1 (6 bases). V was pared by 3 bases and J by 11 bases, with 14 bases between. The CDR3 covers 12 residues. CDR1 is SGHDT and CDR2 is YYEEEE in the germline V gene. This chain's CDR3 is CASSWGAGGYTF. As DNA, the CDR3 is TGTGCCAGCAGCTGGGGGGCAGGAGGGTACACCTTC.

The chain joins TRBV9 to TRBJ1-4, with D possibly TRBD1 on 6 matching bases. Germline lookup yields CDR1 SGDLS and CDR2 YYNGEE. V was shortened by 4 bases and J by 5 bases, with 15 bases between the two germline ends. The CDR3 covers 15 residues. CDR3 nucleotide sequence: TGTGCCAGCAGCCCCGAAGGGGGGGCGAATGAAAAACTGTTTTTT. Its translation: CASSPEGGANEKLFF.

There are a few counts of this clonotype. V is TRBV7-3 and J is TRBJ2-1, with TRBD1 as a possible D gene (5 bases). CDR1 SGHTA and CDR2 FQGTGA come from the germline V gene. Trimming cost V 2 bases and J 6 bases, with 11 bases left between them. This CDR3 region has 14 residues. CDR3 coding DNA: TGTGCCAGCAGCTTAGGGCAGGGTCTCAATGAGCAGTTCTTC. Protein: CASSLGQGLNEQFF.

This clonotype showed up just once. The V and J genes are TRBV20-1 and TRBJ2-3; tentative D call: TRBD2 (6 bases). The V gene lost 6 bases and the J gene lost 2 bases, with 24 bases spanning the gap. Germline CDR1 DFQATT, CDR2 SNEGSKA (reference sequence). The CDR3 extends over 17 amino acids. This CDR3 reads CSAGGVGLQTFTDTQYF. CDR3 bases: TGCAGTGCGGGAGGAGTGGGACTCCAAACCTTCACAGATACGCAGTATTTT.

CDR3 coding DNA: TGTGCCAGCAGTTCCGGAGGGGAGTGCTATGGCTACACCTTC. Its translation is CASSSGGECYGYTF. The chain uses TRBV6-5 and TRBJ1-2, with a tentative D call TRBD1 (5 bases). Germline V gene lookup returns CDR1 MNHEY and CDR2 SVGAGI. V gave up 4 bases and J gave up 4 bases, with 13 bases separating them. This CDR3 spans 14 amino acids.

This rearrangement joins TRBV7-2 to TRBJ2-7, with 8 bases matching TRBD2. Trimming at V came to 7 bases and at J to 3 bases, leaving 8 bases not matched to a gene. Germline V CDR1 and CDR2: SGHTA, FQGNSA. The CDR3 is made up of 14 amino acids. The CDR3 loop reads CASKTQSGSYEQYF. In DNA, the CDR3 is TGTGCCAGCAAAACACAAAGCGGGAGCTACGAGCAGTACTTC. Complete variable domain (other parts from reference TRBV7-2 and TRBJ2-7): GAGVSQSPSNKVTEKGKDVELRCDPISGHTALYWYRQSLGQGLEFLIYFQGNSAPDKSGLPSDRFSAERTGGSVSTLTIQRTQQEDSAVYLCASKTQSGSYEQYFGPGTRLTVT.

Only one count was recorded for this clonotype. The chain joins TRBV27 to TRBJ2-5, with 8 bases fitting TRBD1. The junction had 6 bases not matched to a gene; V was cut back by 5 bases and J by 4 bases. This CDR3 contains 14 residues. CDR1 is MNHEY, CDR2 SMNVEV, per germline (reference sequence). The DNA for the CDR3 is TGTGCCAGCAGTAACAGGGGGATGAGAGAGACCCAGTACTTC. It codes for CASSNRGMRETQYF.

The chain links TRBV5-6 to TRBJ1-6; D unclear. The germline V and J ends were trimmed by 4 bases and 6 bases, with 17 bases remaining between them. The CDR3 spans 16 residues. The germline V gene encodes CDR1 SGHDT and CDR2 YYEEEE. The DNA of the CDR3 is TGTGCCAGCAGCCCCCGCCGGGGAGACATTAATTCACCCCTCCACTTT. It translates to CASSPRRGDINSPLHF. Combining the CDR3 with reference TRBV5-6 and TRBJ1-6 gives the whole variable domain DAGVTQSPTHLIKTRGQQVTLRCSPKSGHDTVSWYQQALGQGPQFIFQYYEEEERQRGNFPDRFSGHQFPNYSSELNVNALLLGDSALYLCASSPRRGDINSPLHFGNGTRLTVT.

The chain employs TRBV5-1 and TRBJ2-4; 10 bases are a match to TRBD1. With V trimmed by 4 bases and J by 8 bases, 18 bases remained unmatched. This CDR3 is 18 amino acids long. Germline CDR1 reads SGHRS; CDR2 reads YFSETQ. The CDR3 DNA follows: TGCGCCAGCAGCGGTATCCGGGACAGGGGCCCGATAGAAGACATTCAGTACTTC. Translation: CASSGIRDRGPIEDIQYF.

This clonotype was picked up a small number of times. The chain links TRBV7-9 to TRBJ1-2; no reliable D call. The CDR3 spans 15 residues. Trimming removed 1 base from V and 2 bases from J, with 11 bases in between. Germline V CDR1 and CDR2: SEHNR, FQNEAQ (reference sequence). This CDR3 is CASSLGSGPNYGYTF. DNA for the CDR3: TGTGCCAGCAGCTTAGGTTCCGGCCCCAACTATGGCTACACCTTC. Full variable domain (outside the CDR3, taken from reference TRBV7-9 and TRBJ1-2): DTGVSQNPRHKITKRGQNVTFRCDPISEHNRLYWYRQTLGQGPEFLTYFQNEAQLEKSRLLSDRFSAERPKGSFSTLEIQRTEQGDSAMYLCASSLGSGPNYGYTFGSGTRLTVV.

The chain carries TRBV20-1 and TRBJ1-3; possibly TRBD1 for D (5 bases). V was clipped by 5 bases and J by 0 bases, with 11 bases between them. CDR1 DFQATT and CDR2 SNEGSKA come from the germline V gene (reference sequence). The CDR3 totals 14 residues. The CDR3, as DNA: TGCAGTGCTCACCCCAGGGCCTCTGGAAACACCATATATTTT. Amino acids: CSAHPRASGNTIYF.

The chain couples TRBV4-1 to TRBJ2-2; D gene uncertain. The V and J ends lost 0 bases and 4 bases respectively, with 9 bases between them. The germline CDR1 and CDR2 sequences are MGHRA and YSYEKL. The CDR3 consists of 15 residues. The CDR3 loop reads CASSQEQLSTGELFF. The DNA for the CDR3 is TGCGCCAGCAGCCAAGAACAGCTCAGCACCGGGGAGCTGTTTTTT.

The V call is TRBV20-1, the J call TRBJ2-3; 8 nucleotides line up with TRBD2. The CDR3 extends over 17 amino acids. Germline CDR1 reads DFQATT; CDR2 reads SNEGSKA (reference sequence). Trimming removed 3 bases from V and 2 bases from J; junction bases left unmatched: 13. CDR3 sequence (DNA): TGCAGTGCTAGGACCCCTGGGGTAGCGGGAAACACAGATACGCAGTATTTT. This translates into CSARTPGVAGNTDTQYF.

This clonotype was counted between two and nine times. The chain recombines TRBV7-6 with TRBJ2-5; 7 bases match TRBD1. The J call may be wrong; the DNA end is better matched by TRBJ2-7. The length of the CDR3 is 17 residues. Germline CDR1 SGHVS, CDR2 FNYEAQ. The CDR3 is CASSSHPRTGTPFEQYF. The CDR3, as DNA: TGTGCCAGCAGCTCCCACCCCCGGACAGGTACGCCTTTCGAGCAGTACTTC.

The chain uses TRBV12-3 or TRBV12-4 and TRBJ1-5; 9 positions match TRBD1. The CDR3 is 14 amino acids. V shed 8 bases, J shed 3 bases, and the junction held 5 bases outside the gene matches. CDR3: CASGDRADNQPQHF. The CDR3 region has the DNA TGTGCCAGCGGGGACAGGGCTGACAATCAGCCCCAGCATTTT.